The entry below describes one T cell receptor (beta chain). The data were obtained in a study of cytomegalovirus exposure and HLA in healthy donors. CDR1 MDHEN and CDR2 SYDVKM come from the germline V gene. The V segment lost 9 bases and the J segment 1 base; nucleotides outside the gene matches: 3. CDR3 length: 12 residues. PCR involved 60 Vbeta and 13 Jbeta primers. Profiling relied on immunoSEQ multiplex PCR, and the TCRdb table lists in-frame clones only, not all of them. The sample holds around 260,000 clones; 80% are singletons and the top ten take about 0.3%. The sample was PBMCs. The sequence was collected from a girl aged 2-10 years in good health and CMV-seronegative. The V and J genes are TRBV28 and TRBJ2-7; the match to TRBD1 covers 7 bases. DNA of the CDR3: TGTGCCAGTGGGACAGTATCCTACGAGCAGTACTTC. It translates to CASGTVSYEQYF.